These 10 T cell receptor beta chains were sequenced from one sample in a study of OX40 agonist ivuxolimab in advanced cancers. Library preparation was by the immunoSEQ multiplex PCR assay. Not all clones reach the TCRdb copy of this immuneACCESS table, which keeps in-frame sequences only. Checked studies attribute under half of the gap to unresolved V genes and leave the rest unexplained. The sample table records approximately 20,000 clones; 84% of these occur just once. The ten largest account for approximately 15% of the sample. The source was CD4+ or CD8+ T cells sorted from blood, collected in a trial of the OX40 agonist ivuxolimab. The receptor source for this set is an adult with an advanced solid tumor such as melanoma, head and neck, liver or kidney cancer.

The gene calls are TRBV7-9 and TRBJ2-2; D gene unclear. CDR3 length: 13 amino acids. Germline V gene lookup returns CDR1 SEHNR and CDR2 FQNEAQ (reference sequence). V lost 1 base and J 6 bases, leaving 6 bases between the germline ends. CDR3 loop: CASSLGAPGELFF. The CDR3, as DNA: TGTGCCAGCAGCTTAGGGGCACCCGGGGAGCTGTTTTTT. The variable domain in full, with the rest retrieved from reference TRBV7-9 and TRBJ2-2, is DTGVSQNPRHKITKRGQNVTFRCDPISEHNRLYWYRQTLGQGPEFLTYFQNEAQLEKSRLLSDRFSAERPKGSFSTLEIQRTEQGDSAMYLCASSLGAPGELFFGEGSRLTVL.

This chain links TRBV28 with TRBJ2-5; TRBD2 matches 11 bases. The V gene end was trimmed by 6 bases and the J gene end by 4 bases; junction bases not matched to a gene: 4. Germline V gene lookup returns CDR1 MDHEN and CDR2 SYDVKM. The CDR3 is 14 amino acids. CDR3 in DNA: TGTGCCAGCAGCCCTAGCGGGAGGTCAGAGACCCAGTACTTC. Amino acids: CASSPSGRSETQYF.

The chain couples TRBV7-3 to TRBJ2-3, with a tentative D call TRBD1 (6 bases). The ends were cut back, 2 bases at V and 2 bases at J, with 8 bases in the middle. Per the germline V gene, CDR1 is SGHTA and CDR2 is FQGTGA. The CDR3 is made up of 14 amino acids. In DNA, the CDR3 is TGTGCCAGCAGCTTAGGACAGTCCACAGATACGCAGTATTTT. It is translated as CASSLGQSTDTQYF.

This clone was seen just once. The chain uses TRBV7-3 and TRBJ2-2; 7 positions match TRBD2. The CDR3 is 16 amino acids. The germline V gene encodes CDR1 SGHTA and CDR2 FQGTGA. Unmatched junction bases numbered 7, after V lost 4 bases and J lost 2 bases. The CDR3 nucleotides are TGTGCCAGCAGCTCCCACGGCGGGAGTAACACCGGGGAGCTGTTTTTT. Translating it yields CASSSHGGSNTGELFF.

This chain joins TRBV2 and TRBJ1-2; D might be TRBD1 (6 bases). V was clipped by 5 bases and J by 6 bases, with 10 bases between them. Germline CDR1 SNHLY, CDR2 FYNNEI. The CDR3 totals 12 residues. The CDR3 sequence: CASSIQGNGYTF. The CDR3 DNA follows: TGTGCCAGCAGTATACAGGGAAATGGCTACACCTTC.

This chain uses TRBV5-4 with TRBJ2-2, with 13 nucleotides matching TRBD2. Germline CDR1 SGHNT, CDR2 YYREEE (reference sequence). This CDR3 spans 17 amino acids. The V and J ends lost 0 bases and 1 base, in that order; junction bases with no gene match: 0. The CDR3 DNA is TGTGCCAGCAGCTTGGGGACTAGCGGGGGGAACACCGGGGAGCTGTTTTTT. Protein: CASSLGTSGGNTGELFF. The whole variable domain, filled in from reference TRBV5-4 and TRBJ2-2, reads ETGVTQSPTHLIKTRGQQVTLRCSSQSGHNTVSWYQQALGQGPQFIFQYYREEENGRGNFPPRFSGLQFPNYSSELNVNALELDDSALYLCASSLGTSGGNTGELFFGEGSRLTVL.

V and J are TRBV7-2 and TRBJ1-1; D gene ambiguous. V lost 0 bases, J lost 0 bases, and 2 bases lay in between. This CDR3 spans 13 amino acids. CDR1 is SGHTA and CDR2 is FQGNSA in the germline V gene. CDR3 coding DNA: TGTGCCAGCAGCTTAGCCCTGAACACTGAAGCTTTCTTT. Translating gives CASSLALNTEAFF. The complete variable domain, with remaining parts taken from reference TRBV7-2 and TRBJ1-1, reads GAGVSQSPSNKVTEKGKDVELRCDPISGHTALYWYRQSLGQGLEFLIYFQGNSAPDKSGLPSDRFSAERTGGSVSTLTIQRTQQEDSAVYLCASSLALNTEAFFGQGTRLTVV.

The rearrangement uses TRBV6-1 and TRBJ1-5; 7 nucleotides align to TRBD1. J gave up 4 bases and V 0 bases, and 3 bases lay outside the gene matches. The length of the CDR3 is 15 residues. Germline V gene data show CDR1 as MNHNS and CDR2 as SASEGT. For the CDR3, the DNA is TGTGCCAGCAGTGAAGCAGGGGGCCGGAATCAGCCCCAGCATTTT. Residues: CASSEAGGRNQPQHF.

The chain joins TRBV9 to TRBJ2-3; the D gene is possibly TRBD1 (6 bases). V gave up 4 bases and J gave up 3 bases, with 12 bases separating them. This CDR3 is built from 14 residues. Germline assignment: CDR1 SGDLS and CDR2 YYNGEE. The chain's CDR3 is CASSRLGATDTQYF. The DNA of the CDR3 is TGTGCCAGCAGCCGACTGGGGGCAACAGATACGCAGTATTTT.

This clone appeared a few times. This chain links TRBV4-1 with TRBJ1-1; D is undetermined. The CDR3 is made up of 14 amino acids. Germline-derived CDR1 and CDR2 are MGHRA and YSYEKL. V was clipped by 4 bases and J by 1 base, with 10 bases between them. This CDR3 reads CASSLLPKNTEAFF. The CDR3 DNA sequence: TGCGCCAGCAGCCTTCTCCCCAAGAACACTGAAGCTTTCTTT.